The 20 T cell receptor beta chains below were found in one sample sequenced in a study of shared clonotypes between healthy human individuals. Naive-designated CD8 cells lacked CD45RO, were positively enriched for CCR7, and omitted terminally differentiated effector memory CD45RA+ cells. Using immunoSEQ multiplex PCR, the repertoire was profiled, and TCRdb retains in-frame clones only, with some absent. This table holds around 1.9 million clones, roughly 91% found once. Source material: naive CD8+ T cells from PBMCs. Receptors were obtained from a man aged 18 to 29 in good health. Some clones in this sample may be carry-over from other donors' samples.

A single count supports this clone. V usage is TRBV2 and J usage is TRBJ1-4; no reliable D call. The CDR3 totals 18 residues. Germline CDR1 SNHLY, CDR2 FYNNEI. V lost 1 base and J lost 8, with 23 bases in between. CDR3 in amino acids: CASSEDFGKGIDWEKLFF. The CDR3 DNA reads TGTGCCAGCAGTGAAGACTTCGGGAAAGGGATTGACTGGGAAAAACTGTTTTTT.

This clone was recorded only once. This chain links TRBV5-1 with TRBJ2-7; the D gene is possibly TRBD2 (6 bases). The CDR3 has 14 residues. Germline lookup yields CDR1 SGHRS and CDR2 YFSETQ. Trimming took off 4 bases at V and 0 bases at J, with 11 bases between the two ends. CDR3 region: CASSPRGNSYEQYF. As DNA, the CDR3 is TGCGCCAGCAGCCCCCGGGGGAACTCCTACGAGCAGTACTTC.

CDR3 loop: CASSDPTSGTGETQYF. Here the CDR3 DNA reads TGTGCCAGCAGTGACCCGACTAGCGGGACAGGGGAGACCCAGTACTTC. The rearrangement links TRBV2 to TRBJ2-5, with TRBD2 matching 11 bases. V lost 3 bases and J lost 5; bases outside the gene matches: 8. CDR1 SNHLY and CDR2 FYNNEI come from the germline V gene. The CDR3 consists of 16 residues. Full variable domain (remainder filled in from reference TRBV2 and TRBJ2-5): EPEVTQTPSHQVTQMGQEVILRCVPISNHLYFYWYRQILGQKVEFLVSFYNNEISEKSEIFDDQFSVERPDGSNFTLKIRSTKLEDSAMYFCASSDPTSGTGETQYFGPGTRLLVL.

This chain links TRBV19 with TRBJ2-7; D not resolved. The CDR3 is 12 amino acids. Trimming removed 5 bases from V and 2 bases from J, with 7 bases in between. CDR1 LNHDA and CDR2 SQIVND come from the germline V gene (reference sequence). CDR3 region: CASSPSAYEQYF. CDR3 coding DNA: TGTGCCAGTAGTCCATCAGCCTACGAGCAGTACTTC.

V is TRBV5-6 and J is TRBJ2-4; tentatively, D is TRBD2 (7 bases). V lost 4 bases and J lost 2, with 16 bases in between. The CDR3 spans 16 residues. The germline CDR1 and CDR2 sequences are SGHDT and YYEEEE. CDR3 nucleotides: TGTGCCAGCAGCCCCCGATTCGGGGGGCCCAAAAACATTCAGTACTTC. Amino acids: CASSPRFGGPKNIQYF.

The V call is TRBV7-9, the J call TRBJ2-3; the D gene is possibly TRBD2 (5 bases). Germline values: CDR1 SEHNR, CDR2 FQNEAQ (reference sequence). The V gene lost 3 bases and the J gene lost 4 bases, with 14 bases spanning the gap. The length of the CDR3 is 15 residues. The CDR3 loop reads CASSFGSEGADTQYF. DNA for the CDR3: TGTGCCAGCAGCTTTGGGAGTGAGGGAGCAGATACGCAGTATTTT.

The chain carries TRBV19 and TRBJ2-1; 9 bases agree with TRBD1. The V gene end was trimmed by 3 bases and the J gene end by 6 bases; junction bases not matched to a gene: 6. CDR3 size: 15 residues. The germline V gene has CDR1 LNHDA and CDR2 SQIVND (reference sequence). The CDR3 spells CASSILPTGGNEQFF. The CDR3 DNA is TGTGCCAGTAGTATTTTACCGACAGGGGGCAATGAGCAGTTCTTC.

In its sample, this clone was seen a few times. The rearrangement uses TRBV9 and TRBJ1-1, with D possibly TRBD1 on 5 matching bases. The CDR3 is 14 amino acids. Trimming took off 2 bases at V and 0 bases at J, with 8 bases between the two ends. Germline loops: CDR1 SGDLS, CDR2 YYNGEE. CDR3 in DNA: TGTGCCAGCAGCGTGGGGGATGTGAACACTGAAGCTTTCTTT. As protein: CASSVGDVNTEAFF.

This rearrangement joins TRBV27 to TRBJ2-1, with 10 bases aligning to TRBD2. The V and J ends lost 11 bases and 7 bases, in that order; junction bases with no gene match: 11. The CDR3 has 14 residues. Looked up from germline, CDR1 is MNHEY and CDR2 is SMNVEV (reference sequence). CDR3 nucleotides: TGTGCCCTGGGGAGCGGGAGGGCCGGGAATGAGCAGTTCTTC. It codes for CALGSGRAGNEQFF.

The genes are TRBV27 and TRBJ2-3; D unclear. Germline-derived CDR1 and CDR2 are MNHEY and SMNVEV (reference sequence). The CDR3 loop spans 12 amino acids. Trimming removed 6 bases from V and 5 bases from J, with 9 bases in between. The CDR3 nucleotides are TGTGCCAGCAGCTCCGCGGAAGATACGCAGTATTTT. Translating gives CASSSAEDTQYF.

This chain connects TRBV2 to TRBJ1-3; D may be TRBD1 (5 bases). Trimming removed 5 bases at V and 0 bases at J, with 17 bases between. The CDR3 consists of 17 residues. CDR1 is SNHLY and CDR2 is FYNNEI in the germline V gene. CDR3 amino acids: CASSSTGTLSSGNTIYF. The CDR3 nucleotides read TGTGCCAGCAGTTCTACCGGGACTCTTAGCTCTGGAAACACCATATATTTT.

This clone was detected only once. V and J are TRBV28 and TRBJ2-1; 9 bases match TRBD1. With V trimmed by 7 bases and J by 0 bases, 4 bases remained unmatched. Germline lookup yields CDR1 MDHEN and CDR2 SYDVKM. The CDR3 covers 15 residues. The CDR3 coding sequence is TGTGCCAGCACACAGGACAGGGGCTCCTACAATGAGCAGTTCTTC. This codes for CASTQDRGSYNEQFF.

The rearrangement joins TRBV11-3 to TRBJ2-1; 8 nucleotides line up with TRBD2. The junction had 6 bases not matched to a gene; V was cut back by 5 bases and J by 0 bases. This CDR3 spans 16 amino acids. Germline-derived CDR1 and CDR2 are SGHNT and YENEEA. CDR3 amino acids: CASSGKSGSSYNEQFF. The CDR3 DNA sequence: TGTGCCAGCAGCGGCAAGAGCGGGAGCTCCTACAATGAGCAGTTCTTC.

V is TRBV30 and J is TRBJ2-1; TRBD1 aligns across 7 bases. The ends lost 5 bases at V and 0 bases at J; junction bases unmatched: 7. CDR1 GTSNPN and CDR2 SVGIG come from the germline V gene (reference sequence). This CDR3 region has 15 residues. CDR3 coding DNA: TGTGCCTGGCAGGGGGATTATAGCTCCTACAATGAGCAGTTCTTC. Its translation is CAWQGDYSSYNEQFF.

V gene TRBV27 combines with J gene TRBJ1-1; D might be TRBD1 (6 bases). The ends were cut back, 0 bases at V and 6 bases at J, with 11 bases in the middle. Germline CDR1 and CDR2: MNHEY and SMNVEV (reference sequence). The CDR3 length is 14 residues. The chain's CDR3 is CASSLSQGGPEAFF. The DNA of the CDR3 is TGTGCCAGCAGTTTATCGCAAGGGGGGCCTGAAGCTTTCTTT.

V and J are TRBV6-6 and TRBJ1-1; no clear D gene. The CDR3 runs to 14 residues. Trimming pared 6 bases from V and 1 base from J, leaving 12 bases between. From germline, CDR1 is MNHNY and CDR2 SVGAGI (reference sequence). For the CDR3, the DNA is TGTGCCAGCAGCGGACGGATTGAGAACACTGAAGCTTTCTTT. This translates into CASSGRIENTEAFF.

This clone was recorded once. This chain links TRBV7-6 with TRBJ2-7; 14 bases are shared with TRBD2. V lost 3 bases, J lost 5 bases, and 3 bases stayed unmatched. There are 15 residues in the CDR3. Germline loops: CDR1 SGHVS, CDR2 FNYEAQ. In DNA form, the CDR3 reads TGTGCCAGCAGCTTGGGACTAGCGGGAGACCACGAGCAGTACTTC. Protein sequence: CASSLGLAGDHEQYF.

The chain has TRBV7-3 and TRBJ2-1; TRBD2 aligns across 7 bases. The CDR3 is made up of 14 amino acids. Germline V gene sequence: CDR1 SGHTA, CDR2 FQGTGA. With V trimmed by 1 base and J by 9 bases, 6 bases remained unmatched. The CDR3 nucleotides are TGTGCCAGCAGCTTAATCGCGGGAGCGTCTGAGCAGTTCTTC. Encoded protein: CASSLIAGASEQFF.

V gene TRBV4-1 combines with J gene TRBJ1-4, with D possibly TRBD1 on 6 matching bases. Germline V gene sequence: CDR1 MGHRA, CDR2 YSYEKL. The CDR3 extends over 18 amino acids. The V and J ends lost 0 bases and 0 bases respectively, with 14 bases between them. CDR3 DNA: TGCGCCAGCAGCCAAGAGAAAATGAGGACAGCAACTAATGAAAAACTGTTTTTT. It codes for CASSQEKMRTATNEKLFF.

Worth noting for this clone: This CDR3 is also generated by other DNA sequences in the sample. The chain joins TRBV29-1 to TRBJ2-7, with D uncertain. Trimming removed 0 bases from V and 2 bases from J, with 5 bases in between. CDR1 and CDR2 from the germline V gene are SQVTM and ANQGSEA. This CDR3 is built from 12 residues. In DNA, the CDR3 is TGCAGCGTTGAAGACAGACCCTACGAGCAGTACTTC. Protein sequence: CSVEDRPYEQYF.